Below are 3 T cell receptor beta chains sequenced from a single sample in a study of T cell responses to AZD1222 COVID-19 vaccine. The table came from immunoSEQ multiplex PCR; TCRdb's copy has only in-frame clones and leaves some out. This table has 150,000 or so clones, 92% appearing once. Material: peripheral blood, obtained on day 0 of AZD1222 vaccination. The receptors were sampled from an adult in good health.

This rearrangement joins TRBV19 to TRBJ1-2; D might be TRBD1 (5 bases). With 4 bases removed from V and 0 bases from J, the gap between germline ends came to 12 bases. The CDR3 length is 15 residues. Germline loops: CDR1 LNHDA, CDR2 SQIVND (reference sequence). This CDR3 reads CASSTPSGPNYGYTF. The DNA for the CDR3 is TGTGCCAGTAGTACCCCATCGGGGCCTAACTATGGCTACACCTTC.

The chain links TRBV4-1 to TRBJ1-2, with a tentative D call TRBD1 (6 bases). V was cut by 2 bases and J by 6 bases, with 13 bases left in between. Germline values: CDR1 MGHRA, CDR2 YSYEKL. The CDR3 length is 14 residues. CDR3 residues: CASSQLTGRDGYTF. The CDR3 nucleotides are TGCGCCAGCAGCCAACTGACAGGACGCGATGGCTACACCTTC.

The V gene is TRBV19, the J gene TRBJ2-2; D gene uncertain. Germline V gene lookup returns CDR1 LNHDA and CDR2 SQIVND (reference sequence). This CDR3 is built from 14 residues. Trimming left V 1 base short and J 0 bases short, with 3 bases between. CDR3 DNA: TGTGCCAGTAGTATAGGGCCGAACACCGGGGAGCTGTTTTTT. This gives the protein CASSIGPNTGELFF.